This T cell receptor (beta chain) comes out of a study of HIV-infected patients and healthy controls. General study results and limits: HIV-infected patients shared fewer CDR3 sequences between individuals than healthy controls.

The repertoire came from unfractionated whole blood and reflected all unsorted peripheral T cells. About 480 ng RNA was reverse transcribed with alpha and beta constant-region primers. Each of the alpha and beta chains got its own library through chain-specific third strand synthesis with indices. Each CDR3 protein gets one entry after TCRdb re-called the 5' RACE reads with MiXCR. The data show 9,500 to 11,000 distinct CDR3 sequences, with 5.2% seen just once and roughly 15% held by the top ten. Regarding this clonotype: Its target is not known.

The ends lost 1 base at V and 9 bases at J; junction bases unmatched: 11. The germline V gene encodes CDR1 DFQATT and CDR2 SNEGSKA (reference sequence). This CDR3 contains 15 residues. The TCR comes from an adult with HIV infection. The sequencing here drew on blood, taken before antiretroviral therapy. The rearrangement uses TRBV20-1 and TRBJ2-1, with 8 bases aligning to TRBD2. CDR3 residues: CSARAPGLGVIEQFF. CDR3 DNA: TGCAGTGCTAGAGCTCCGGGACTAGGTGTGATTGAGCAGTTCTTC.